The TCR beta chain described here comes from a study of radiation and T cells in renal cell carcinoma. Overall study: Nephrectomy followed 15 Gy stereotactic body radiation by 4 weeks.

TCRdb keeps only in-frame clones here, not all; method: immunoSEQ multiplex PCR. This sample carries 45,000 to 65,000 clones, approximately 84% of them seen once, and the ten largest clones take under 7.5%. V lost 5 bases and J lost 9; bases outside the gene matches: 7. Germline V gene data show CDR1 as SGHVS and CDR2 as FNYEAQ. The CDR3 extends over 14 amino acids. The time point is: baseline pretreatment blood. Indicated treatment: 15 Gy SBRT to primary tumor, nephrectomy 4 weeks later. The source of this sequence is a man aged 55 to 70 with renal cell carcinoma. V and J are TRBV7-6 and TRBJ1-6; 7 bases align to TRBD1. Material: blood, obtained from a patient whose treatment included radiotherapy and nephrectomy. CDR3 nucleotides: TGTGCCAGCAGCCACGGACAGGAAGCTTCACCCCTCCACTTT. Amino acids: CASSHGQEASPLHF.